Below, one TCR beta chain is given with its context. Its antigen is unidentified. Assay used: immunoSEQ multiplex PCR; TCRdb lists only in-frame clones, some missing. The sample includes around 100,000 clones, roughly 90% of them seen just once. The data are from a study of T cell responses to AZD1222 COVID-19 vaccine. Study-wide context: Samples with a second dose at about 4 or about 12 weeks were pooled together.

Between the trimmed V and J ends, which lost 1 base and 4 bases, there was a span of 16 bases. This CDR3 has 16 amino acids. The germline gives CDR1 MNHEY, CDR2 SVGEGT. Notes on the study in general: Close to half of all spike-specific TCRs reportedly target regions of the variants that are unmutated. Scientists sampled the repertoires only once the peak T cell response had passed.

The chain combines TRBV6-2 or TRBV6-3 with TRBJ1-1; D is perhaps TRBD1 (6 bases). The receptor was isolated from an adult in good health. This material consisted of peripheral blood, taken on day 0 of AZD1222 vaccination. The DNA for the CDR3 is TGTGCCAGCAGTTACTTAGCAGGGGATATGAGCACTGAAGCTTTCTTT. It translates to CASSYLAGDMSTEAFF.